This T cell receptor (beta chain) was identified in a study of blood T cell repertoires in COVID-19. TCRdb's copy holds only in-frame clones and misses some; the assay was immunoSEQ multiplex PCR. Among approximately 140,000 clones listed, approximately 84% were seen once. Germline trimming cut 5 bases from V and 1 base from J; bases unmatched to any gene: 6. The CDR3 totals 14 residues. Germline V gene sequence: CDR1 GTSNPN, CDR2 SVGIG (reference sequence). This sequence was found in a woman over 75 in a cohort sampled during active or convalescent COVID-19. The sequenced sample was peripheral blood. This chain uses TRBV30 with TRBJ2-5, with 8 bases that match TRBD2. The CDR3 spells CAWAPGTSQETQYF. The CDR3 DNA sequence: TGTGCCTGGGCCCCCGGGACTAGCCAAGAGACCCAGTACTTC.